This T cell receptor beta chain is from a study of blood T cell repertoires in COVID-19. Study background: T cells, B-cell-depleted T cells, or PBMCs supplied cDNA or gDNA.

TCRdb keeps only in-frame clones here, not all; method: immunoSEQ multiplex PCR. The sample gives about 220,000 clones, 75% to 90% of which show up once; approximately 3.5% is in the top ten. Germline V gene data show CDR1 as GTSNPN and CDR2 as SVGIG (reference sequence). This CDR3 is built from 14 residues. After removal of 6 bases from V and 8 bases from J, the junction contained 10 bases not matched to a gene. This receptor was identified in a woman under 30 in a cohort exposed to, infected with or recovered from COVID-19 (not recorded which). The sequenced sample consisted of PBMCs or T cells enriched from blood (not recorded which). The J gene is TRBJ2-1, the V gene TRBV30, with TRBD2 identical over 10 bases. The CDR3 loop reads CACHGSSGSHEQFF. The CDR3, as DNA: TGTGCCTGCCACGGGTCTAGCGGGAGCCATGAGCAGTTCTTC.